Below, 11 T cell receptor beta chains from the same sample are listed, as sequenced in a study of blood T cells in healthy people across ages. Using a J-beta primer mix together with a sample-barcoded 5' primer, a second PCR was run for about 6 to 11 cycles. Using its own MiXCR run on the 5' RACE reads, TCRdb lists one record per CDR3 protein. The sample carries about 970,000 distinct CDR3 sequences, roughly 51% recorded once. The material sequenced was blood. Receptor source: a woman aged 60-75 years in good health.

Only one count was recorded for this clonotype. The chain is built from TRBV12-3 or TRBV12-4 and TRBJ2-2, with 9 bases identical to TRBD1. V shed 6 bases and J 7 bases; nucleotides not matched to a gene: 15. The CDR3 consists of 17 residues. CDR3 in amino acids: CASSLRMPTGGHGELFF. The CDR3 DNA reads TGTGCCAGCAGCCTTAGAATGCCCACAGGGGGCCACGGGGAGCTGTTTTTT.

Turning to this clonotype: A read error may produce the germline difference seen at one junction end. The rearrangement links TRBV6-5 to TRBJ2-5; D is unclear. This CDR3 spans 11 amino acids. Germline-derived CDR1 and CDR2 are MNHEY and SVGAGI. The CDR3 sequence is CVSSFEETQYF. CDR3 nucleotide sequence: TGTGTCAGCAGTTTCGAAGAGACCCAGTACTTC.

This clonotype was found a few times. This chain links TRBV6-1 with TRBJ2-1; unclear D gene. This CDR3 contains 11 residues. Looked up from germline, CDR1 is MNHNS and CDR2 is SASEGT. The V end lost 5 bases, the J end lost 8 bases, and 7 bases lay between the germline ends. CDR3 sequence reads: CASSFQYEQFF. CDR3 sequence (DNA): TGTGCCAGCAGTTTTCAGTATGAGCAGTTCTTC.

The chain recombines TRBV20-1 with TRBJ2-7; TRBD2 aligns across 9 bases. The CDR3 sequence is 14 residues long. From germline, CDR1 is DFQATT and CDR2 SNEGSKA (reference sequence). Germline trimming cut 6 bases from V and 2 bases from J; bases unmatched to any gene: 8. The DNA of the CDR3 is TGCAGTGCAATTAGCGGGAGAGGGGCCTACGAGCAGTACTTC. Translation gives CSAISGRGAYEQYF.

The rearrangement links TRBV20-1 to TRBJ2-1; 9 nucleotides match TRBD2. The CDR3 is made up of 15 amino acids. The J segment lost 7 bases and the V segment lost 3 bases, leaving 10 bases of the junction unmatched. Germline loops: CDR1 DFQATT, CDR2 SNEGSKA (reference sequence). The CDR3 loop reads CSARVAGVGGNEQFF. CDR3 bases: TGCAGTGCTAGGGTAGCGGGAGTGGGAGGGAATGAGCAGTTCTTC.

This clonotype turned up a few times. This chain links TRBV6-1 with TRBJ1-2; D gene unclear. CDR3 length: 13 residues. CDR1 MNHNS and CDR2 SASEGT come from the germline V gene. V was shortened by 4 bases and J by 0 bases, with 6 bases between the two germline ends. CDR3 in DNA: TGTGCCAGCAGTGGTGGAGCTAACTATGGCTACACCTTC. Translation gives CASSGGANYGYTF.

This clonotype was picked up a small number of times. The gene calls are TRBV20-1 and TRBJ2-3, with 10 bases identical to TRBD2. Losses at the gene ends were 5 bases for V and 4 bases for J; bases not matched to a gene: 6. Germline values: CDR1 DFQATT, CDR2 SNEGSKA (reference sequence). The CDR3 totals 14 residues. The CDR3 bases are TGCAGTGCTGACCTAGCGGGAGCAGCAGATACGCAGTATTTT. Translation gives CSADLAGAADTQYF.

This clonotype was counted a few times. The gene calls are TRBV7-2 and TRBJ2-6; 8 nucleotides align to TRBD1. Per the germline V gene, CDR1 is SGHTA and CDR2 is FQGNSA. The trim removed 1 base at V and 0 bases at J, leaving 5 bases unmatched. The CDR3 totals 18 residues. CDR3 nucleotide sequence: TGTGCCAGCAGCTTAGTGGGACAGGCGCTCTCTGGGGCCAACGTCCTGACTTTC. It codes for CASSLVGQALSGANVLTF.

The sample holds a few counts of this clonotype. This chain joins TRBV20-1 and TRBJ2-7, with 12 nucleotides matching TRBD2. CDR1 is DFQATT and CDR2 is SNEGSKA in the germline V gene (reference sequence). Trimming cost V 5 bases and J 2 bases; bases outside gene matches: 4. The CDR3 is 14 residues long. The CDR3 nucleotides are TGCAGTGCTCCACGACTAGCGGGGGCCTACGAGCAGTACTTC. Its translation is CSAPRLAGAYEQYF.

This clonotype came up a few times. The CDR3 sequence is CASSDRGGSSYEQYF. The CDR3 bases are TGTGCCAGCAGCGACAGGGGGGGCAGCTCCTACGAGCAGTACTTC. This sequence joins TRBV6-2 or TRBV6-3 and TRBJ2-7; 9 bases map to TRBD1. Germline assignment: CDR1 MNHEY and CDR2 SVGEGT. Trimming cost V 6 bases and J 0 bases; bases outside gene matches: 6. This CDR3 is built from 15 residues.

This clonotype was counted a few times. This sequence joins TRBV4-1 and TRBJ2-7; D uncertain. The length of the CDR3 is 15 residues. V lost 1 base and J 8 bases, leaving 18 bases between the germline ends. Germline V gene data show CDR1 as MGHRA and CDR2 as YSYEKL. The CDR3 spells CASSQATQTGLKQYF. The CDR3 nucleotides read TGCGCCAGCAGCCAAGCGACCCAGACCGGCCTCAAGCAGTACTTC.